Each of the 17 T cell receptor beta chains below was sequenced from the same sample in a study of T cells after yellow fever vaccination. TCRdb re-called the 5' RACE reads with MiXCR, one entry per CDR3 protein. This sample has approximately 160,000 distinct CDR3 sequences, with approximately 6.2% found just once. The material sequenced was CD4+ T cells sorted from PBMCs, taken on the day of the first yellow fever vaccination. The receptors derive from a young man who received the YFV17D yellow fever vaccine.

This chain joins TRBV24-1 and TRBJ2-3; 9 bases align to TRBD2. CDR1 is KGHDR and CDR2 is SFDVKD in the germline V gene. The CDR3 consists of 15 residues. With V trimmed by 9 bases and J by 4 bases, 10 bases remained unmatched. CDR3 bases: TGTGCCACCGGGCGGGGCGGGGGGGGCGCAGATACGCAGTATTTT. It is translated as CATGRGGGGADTQYF.

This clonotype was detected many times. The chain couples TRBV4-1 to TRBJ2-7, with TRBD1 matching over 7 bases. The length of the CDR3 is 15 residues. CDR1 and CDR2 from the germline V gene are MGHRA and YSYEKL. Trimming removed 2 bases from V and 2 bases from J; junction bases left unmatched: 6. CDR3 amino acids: CASSQSGTVPYEQYF. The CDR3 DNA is TGCGCCAGCAGCCAATCCGGGACAGTTCCCTACGAGCAGTACTTC.

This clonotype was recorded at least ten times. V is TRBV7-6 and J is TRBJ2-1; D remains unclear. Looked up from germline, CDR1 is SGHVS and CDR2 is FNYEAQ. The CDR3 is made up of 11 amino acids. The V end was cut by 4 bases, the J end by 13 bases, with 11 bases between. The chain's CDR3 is CASSSSPLQFF. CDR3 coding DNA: TGTGCCAGCAGCTCTAGTCCCTTACAGTTCTTC. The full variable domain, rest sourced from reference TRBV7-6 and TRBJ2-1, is GAGVSQSPRYKVTKRGQDVALRCDPISGHVSLYWYRQALGQGPEFLTYFNYEAQQDKSGLPNDRFSAERPEGSISTLTIQRTEQRDSAMYRCASSSSPLQFFGPGTRLTVL.

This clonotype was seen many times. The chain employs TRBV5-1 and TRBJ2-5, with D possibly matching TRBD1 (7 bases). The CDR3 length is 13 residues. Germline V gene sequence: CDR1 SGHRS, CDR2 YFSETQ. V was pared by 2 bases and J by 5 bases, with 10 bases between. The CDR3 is CASSFRGAETQYF. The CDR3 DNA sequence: TGCGCCAGCAGCTTCAGGGGGGCTGAGACCCAGTACTTC.

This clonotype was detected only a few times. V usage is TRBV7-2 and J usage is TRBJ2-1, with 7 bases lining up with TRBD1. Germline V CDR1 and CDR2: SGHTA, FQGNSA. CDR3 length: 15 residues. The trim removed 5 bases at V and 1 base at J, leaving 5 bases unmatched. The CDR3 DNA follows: TGTGCCAGCAGCCAGACAGGGAATTCCTACAATGAGCAGTTCTTC. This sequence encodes CASSQTGNSYNEQFF.

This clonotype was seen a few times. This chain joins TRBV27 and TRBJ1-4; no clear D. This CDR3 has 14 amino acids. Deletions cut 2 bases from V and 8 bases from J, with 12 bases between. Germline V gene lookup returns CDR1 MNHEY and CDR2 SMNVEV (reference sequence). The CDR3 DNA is TGTGCCAGCAGTTTAACATATCAAGTAGAAAAACTGTTTTTT. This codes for CASSLTYQVEKLFF.

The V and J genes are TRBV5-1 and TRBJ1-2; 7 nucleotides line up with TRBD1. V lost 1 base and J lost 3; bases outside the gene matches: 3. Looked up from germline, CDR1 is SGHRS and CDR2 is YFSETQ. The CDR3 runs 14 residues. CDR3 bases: TGCGCCAGCAGCTTGAGGGGGCGCGACTATGGCTACACCTTC. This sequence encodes CASSLRGRDYGYTF.

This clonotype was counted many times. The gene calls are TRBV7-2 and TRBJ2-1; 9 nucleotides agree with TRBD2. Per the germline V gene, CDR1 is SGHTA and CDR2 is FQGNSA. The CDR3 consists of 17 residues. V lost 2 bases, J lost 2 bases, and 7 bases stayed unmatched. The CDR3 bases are TGTGCCAGCAGCTTATGGAGGGCTAGCGGGACCTACAATGAGCAGTTCTTC. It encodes CASSLWRASGTYNEQFF.

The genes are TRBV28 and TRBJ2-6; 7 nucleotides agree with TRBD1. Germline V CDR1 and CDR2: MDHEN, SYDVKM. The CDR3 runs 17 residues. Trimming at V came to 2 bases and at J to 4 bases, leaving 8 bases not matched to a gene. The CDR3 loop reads CASSLGQGVPGANVLTF. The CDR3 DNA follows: TGTGCCAGCAGTTTAGGGCAGGGGGTTCCCGGGGCCAACGTCCTGACTTTC.

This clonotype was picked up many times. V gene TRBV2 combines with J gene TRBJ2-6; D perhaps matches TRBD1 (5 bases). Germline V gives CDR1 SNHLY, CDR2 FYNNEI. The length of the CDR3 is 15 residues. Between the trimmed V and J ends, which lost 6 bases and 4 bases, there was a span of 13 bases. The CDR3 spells CASRWEGAGANVLTF. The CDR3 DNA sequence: TGTGCCAGCAGGTGGGAAGGGGCCGGGGCCAACGTCCTGACTTTC.

The CDR3 coding sequence is TGTGCCAGCAGCTTAGCAGAGGGCCTGGACTATGGCTACACCTTC. Encoded protein: CASSLAEGLDYGYTF. This rearrangement joins TRBV7-2 to TRBJ1-2; no definite D call. The CDR3 runs 15 residues. Germline CDR1 reads SGHTA; CDR2 reads FQGNSA. Trimming stripped 0 bases from V and 3 bases from J, with 11 bases between.

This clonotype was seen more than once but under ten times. The CDR3: CASSRQVGSYEQYF. DNA for the CDR3: TGTGCCAGCAGTCGACAGGTTGGGAGCTACGAGCAGTACTTC. The J gene is TRBJ2-7, the V gene TRBV6-1; TRBD1 might be the D (6 bases). Germline V CDR1 and CDR2: MNHNS, SASEGT. V was cut by 5 bases and J by 3 bases, with 14 bases left in between. This CDR3 region has 14 residues.

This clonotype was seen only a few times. The CDR3 sequence: CASSSGQPSAGTEAFF. The CDR3, as DNA: TGTGCCAGCAGTTCGGGACAGCCATCGGCGGGCACTGAAGCTTTCTTT. This chain links TRBV12-3 or TRBV12-4 with TRBJ1-1, with 7 bases that match TRBD1. V dropped 4 bases and J dropped 4; count of bases not matched to a gene: 12. CDR3 length: 16 amino acids.

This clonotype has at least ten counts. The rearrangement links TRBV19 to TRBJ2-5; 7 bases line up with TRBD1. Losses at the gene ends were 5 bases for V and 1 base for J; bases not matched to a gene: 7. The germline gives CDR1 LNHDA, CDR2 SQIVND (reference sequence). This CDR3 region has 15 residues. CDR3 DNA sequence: TGTGCCAGTAGTCAACAGGGGTCGGGCCAAGAGACCCAGTACTTC. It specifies CASSQQGSGQETQYF.

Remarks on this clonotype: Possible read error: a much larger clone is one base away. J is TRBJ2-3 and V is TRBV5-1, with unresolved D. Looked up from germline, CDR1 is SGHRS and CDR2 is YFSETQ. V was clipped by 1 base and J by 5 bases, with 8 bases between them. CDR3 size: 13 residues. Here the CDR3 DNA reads TGCGCCAGCAGCTTGCAGGATGAAGATACGCAGTATTTT. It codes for CASSLQDEDTQYF.

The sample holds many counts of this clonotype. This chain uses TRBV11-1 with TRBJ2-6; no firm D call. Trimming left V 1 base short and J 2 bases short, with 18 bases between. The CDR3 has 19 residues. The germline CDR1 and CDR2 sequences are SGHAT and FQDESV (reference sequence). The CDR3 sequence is CASSLGSVTPRAGANVLTF. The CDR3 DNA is TGTGCCAGCAGCTTAGGATCGGTGACTCCACGCGCTGGGGCCAACGTCCTGACTTTC.

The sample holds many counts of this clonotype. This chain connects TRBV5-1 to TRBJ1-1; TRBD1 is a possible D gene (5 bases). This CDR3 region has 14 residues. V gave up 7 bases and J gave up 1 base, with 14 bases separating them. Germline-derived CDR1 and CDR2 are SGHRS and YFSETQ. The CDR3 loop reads CASGEGPANTEAFF. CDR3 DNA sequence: TGCGCCAGCGGTGAGGGACCTGCGAACACTGAAGCTTTCTTT.